This paragraph reports one T cell receptor (beta chain). As yet, its antigen is unknown. Reverse transcription of roughly 0.5 to 1 ug RNA was carried out with random hexamers. By means of immunoSEQ multiplex PCR, TCR beta CDR3 spanning 54 Vbeta and 13 Jbeta underwent amplification. MiXCR, run by TCRdb on the immunoSEQ multiplex PCR reads, gives a single entry per CDR3 protein. The table shows 150,000 to 200,000 distinct CDR3 sequences, with 90% to 95% occurring only once. Trimming removed 5 bases from V and 4 bases from J, with 19 bases in between. The CDR3 totals 15 residues. CDR1 and CDR2 (germline): DFQATT, SNEGSKA (reference sequence). This sample is part of a study of CD8 T cells in Susac syndrome. The study sequenced TCR beta in blood CD8+ and CD4+ T cells. Healthy donors acted as controls, with matching for age and sex. Overall study results and limits: The study recognized that its TCR sequencing and HLA analysis covered a relatively small number of individuals.

Material: CD4+ T cells from PBMCs. This chain uses TRBV20-1 with TRBJ2-3, with D perhaps matching TRBD1 or TRBD2 (6 bases each). The sequence was obtained from a human donor in good health. CDR3 region: CSASGVRGSADTQYF. The DNA for the CDR3 is TGCAGTGCTTCGGGGGTCAGGGGAAGCGCAGATACGCAGTATTTT.